One sample yielded the 5 T cell receptor beta chains listed below, sequenced in a study of shared clonotypes between healthy human individuals (dated by TCRdb to the early 2020s). Libraries were constructed by the immunoSEQ multiplex PCR assay. TCRdb took this table from immuneACCESS and kept in-frame rearrangements with V and J called. Such tables lack part of the clones; where checked against another copy, unresolved V genes explain under half of the gap, and the rest is unexplained. Recorded for this sample are about 690,000 clones; roughly 91% of them occurred a single time. The ten largest clones capture 34% of the sample. Specimen: memory CD8+ T cells from PBMCs. In the paper's terms, the cell subset or site label means: CD45RO+ cells pooled with CCR7-negative TemRA cells. The receptors stem from a man aged 18 to 30 in good health. Some clones in this sample may be carry-over from other donors' samples.

The V call is TRBV6-5, the J call TRBJ1-4; D gene unclear. Trimming stripped 5 bases from V and 0 bases from J, with 7 bases between. Germline CDR1 is MNHEY and CDR2 is SVGAGI. The CDR3 is 14 amino acids. The CDR3 protein is CASSQLATNEKLFF. The CDR3 DNA is TGTGCCAGCAGTCAACTTGCAACTAATGAAAAACTGTTTTTT.

This chain joins TRBV27 and TRBJ1-5; 7 bases align to TRBD1. CDR1 and CDR2 (germline): MNHEY, SMNVEV (reference sequence). The CDR3 has 13 residues. Unmatched junction bases numbered 3, after V lost 3 bases and J lost 7 bases. The CDR3 DNA is TGTGCCAGCAGTTTTACAGGGGACCAGCCCCAGCATTTT. It yields the protein CASSFTGDQPQHF.

V is TRBV11-2 and J is TRBJ2-5; D is possibly TRBD1 (5 bases). Germline CDR1 is SGHAT and CDR2 is FQNNGV. V was pared by 5 bases and J by 4 bases, with 11 bases between. This CDR3 region has 13 residues. In DNA, the CDR3 is TGTGCCAGCAGCAAATGGACACTAGAGACCCAGTACTTC. It encodes CASSKWTLETQYF.

The chain recombines TRBV4-1 with TRBJ2-7; D tentatively reads TRBD1 or TRBD2 (5 bases each). The V gene's germline CDR1 is MGHRA and CDR2 YSYEKL. The V end was cut by 3 bases, the J end by 3 bases, with 9 bases between. CDR3 length: 13 residues. The CDR3 reads CASSHRDGYEQYF. CDR3 sequence (DNA): TGCGCCAGCAGCCATCGGGACGGCTACGAGCAGTACTTC.

The chain employs TRBV27 and TRBJ2-1; D not resolved. This CDR3 has 13 amino acids. CDR1 and CDR2 from the germline V gene are MNHEY and SMNVEV (reference sequence). Trimming cost V 7 bases and J 5 bases, with 12 bases left between them. The CDR3 nucleotides read TGTGCCAGCAAGGTGCTTGACGACAATGAGCAGTTCTTC. Translating gives CASKVLDDNEQFF.